What follows are 8 T cell receptor beta chains derived from one specimen sequenced in a study of blood T cell repertoires in COVID-19. Data came from immunoSEQ multiplex PCR; TCRdb stores just in-frame clones and leaves some out. This sample has approximately 250,000 clones, with about 82% found just once. Specimen: peripheral blood. The receptors derive from a man aged 50 to 60 with COVID-19, enrolled during active disease.

V and J are TRBV29-1 and TRBJ1-1; D is uncertain. Deletions cut 2 bases from V and 1 base from J, with 14 bases between. The CDR3 is 15 amino acids. The germline V gene encodes CDR1 SQVTM and CDR2 ANQGSEA. This chain's CDR3 is CSVEISQVTNTEAFF. CDR3 DNA sequence: TGCAGCGTTGAAATTAGTCAAGTAACGAACACTGAAGCTTTCTTT.

This rearrangement joins TRBV7-9 to TRBJ1-1; 8 bases map to TRBD1. V lost 0 bases, J lost 4 bases, and 1 base stayed unmatched. The CDR3 covers 14 residues. CDR1 and CDR2 (germline): SEHNR, FQNEAQ (reference sequence). CDR3: CASSLAGQGTEAFF. Here the CDR3 DNA reads TGTGCCAGCAGCTTAGCAGGACAGGGCACTGAAGCTTTCTTT.

The chain links TRBV2 to TRBJ1-5; 7 bases are shared with TRBD1. This CDR3 contains 15 residues. The germline CDR1 and CDR2 sequences are SNHLY and FYNNEI. Trimming removed 3 bases from V and 5 bases from J; junction bases left unmatched: 7. CDR3 protein: CASSDRTGGHQPQHF. CDR3 in DNA: TGTGCCAGCAGTGATAGGACAGGAGGGCATCAGCCCCAGCATTTT. Supplemented by reference TRBV2 and TRBJ1-5, the full variable domain reads EPEVTQTPSHQVTQMGQEVILRCVPISNHLYFYWYRQILGQKVEFLVSFYNNEISEKSEIFDDQFSVERPDGSNFTLKIRSTKLEDSAMYFCASSDRTGGHQPQHFGDGTRLSIL.

The chain links TRBV3-1 (or the pseudogene TRBV3-2) to TRBJ2-2, with D perhaps matching TRBD2 (6 bases). CDR3 length: 15 residues. The ends were cut back, 5 bases at V and 5 bases at J, with 15 bases in the middle. Germline V gene lookup returns CDR1 LGHDT and CDR2 YNNKEL (reference sequence). The CDR3 region has the DNA TGTGCCAGCAGCTCGGTGACCCGGGGGACCGGGGAGCTGTTTTTT. Protein product: CASSSVTRGTGELFF.

The gene calls are TRBV28 and TRBJ1-5, with D unresolved. The CDR3 consists of 12 residues. Trimming shortened V by 6 bases and J by 6 bases, and 9 bases separated the two germline ends. Germline CDR1 MDHEN, CDR2 SYDVKM. The CDR3 here is CASREPGQPQHF. The CDR3 DNA sequence: TGTGCCAGCAGAGAACCAGGTCAGCCCCAGCATTTT.

This clone was observed once. The J gene is TRBJ2-1, the V gene TRBV2; 10 bases fit TRBD2. Per the germline V gene, CDR1 is SNHLY and CDR2 is FYNNEI. This CDR3 has 19 residues. V shed 6 bases and J 1 base; nucleotides not matched to a gene: 15. CDR3 region: CASRRGLAGAARSYNEQFF. CDR3 sequence (DNA): TGTGCCAGCAGGAGGGGGCTAGCGGGGGCCGCAAGATCCTACAATGAGCAGTTCTTC.

V gene TRBV7-2 combines with J gene TRBJ2-1; 10 positions agree with TRBD2. V was pared by 1 base and J by 15 bases, with 12 bases of the junction left unmatched. In germline, CDR1 is SGHTA, CDR2 FQGNSA. The CDR3 has 15 amino acids. The DNA for the CDR3 is TGTGCCAGCAGCTTAGGGGTAAGCAGCGGGGGGGCCCGGTTCTTC. It yields the protein CASSLGVSSGGARFF.

The gene calls are TRBV30 and TRBJ1-6, with D perhaps TRBD1 (6 bases). The CDR3 covers 17 residues. Trimming took 4 bases from V and 0 from J, leaving 16 bases between them. Germline V gene data show CDR1 as GTSNPN and CDR2 as SVGIG (reference sequence). DNA for the CDR3: TGTGCCTGGAAAACCAGGACAGTCAGCTCCTATAATTCACCCCTCCACTTT. Encoded protein: CAWKTRTVSSYNSPLHF.